This record looks at one T cell receptor (beta chain) sequence and its context. This sample is part of a study of blood T cell repertoires in COVID-19. Looking at the study overall: Italy, Spain and the United States were the sources of the convalescent and acute COVID-19 samples. Sources were T cells, B-cell-depleted T cells, or PBMCs; the material itself was cDNA or gDNA.

Authors' methods: Estimated nucleated cell counts came from reference gene primer amplification. Produced via immunoSEQ multiplex PCR; TCRdb's table is partial and in-frame only. The D gene and trimming were derived from the DNA, and the V and J assignments and clone size from that table. The table includes a few hundred thousand clones, around 80% detected once. The CDR3 has 14 amino acids. Per the germline V gene, CDR1 is LNHDA and CDR2 is SQIVND (reference sequence). V was trimmed by 3 bases and J by 0 bases, leaving 8 bases between them. The sequenced sample was peripheral blood. The TCR originated in a man aged 35-49 years who had recovered from COVID-19. The chain uses TRBV19 and TRBJ1-2, with unresolved D. The CDR3 DNA reads as TGTGCCAGTAGTATTTCATCGGCTAACTATGGCTACACCTTC. Its translation: CASSISSANYGYTF.